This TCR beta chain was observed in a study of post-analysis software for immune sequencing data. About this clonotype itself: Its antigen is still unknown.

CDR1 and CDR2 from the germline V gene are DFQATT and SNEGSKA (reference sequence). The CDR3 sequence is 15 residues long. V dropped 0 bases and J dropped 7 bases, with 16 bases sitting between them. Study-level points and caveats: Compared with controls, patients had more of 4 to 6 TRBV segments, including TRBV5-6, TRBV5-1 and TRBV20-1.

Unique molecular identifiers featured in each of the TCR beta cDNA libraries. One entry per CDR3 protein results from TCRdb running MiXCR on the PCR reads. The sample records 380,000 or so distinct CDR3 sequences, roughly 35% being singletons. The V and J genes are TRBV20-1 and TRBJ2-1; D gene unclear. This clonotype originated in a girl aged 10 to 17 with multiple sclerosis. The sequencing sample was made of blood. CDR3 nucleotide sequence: TGCAGTGCTAGAGATAGACTGTCCGTTAGGAATGAGCAGTTCTTC. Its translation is CSARDRLSVRNEQFF.